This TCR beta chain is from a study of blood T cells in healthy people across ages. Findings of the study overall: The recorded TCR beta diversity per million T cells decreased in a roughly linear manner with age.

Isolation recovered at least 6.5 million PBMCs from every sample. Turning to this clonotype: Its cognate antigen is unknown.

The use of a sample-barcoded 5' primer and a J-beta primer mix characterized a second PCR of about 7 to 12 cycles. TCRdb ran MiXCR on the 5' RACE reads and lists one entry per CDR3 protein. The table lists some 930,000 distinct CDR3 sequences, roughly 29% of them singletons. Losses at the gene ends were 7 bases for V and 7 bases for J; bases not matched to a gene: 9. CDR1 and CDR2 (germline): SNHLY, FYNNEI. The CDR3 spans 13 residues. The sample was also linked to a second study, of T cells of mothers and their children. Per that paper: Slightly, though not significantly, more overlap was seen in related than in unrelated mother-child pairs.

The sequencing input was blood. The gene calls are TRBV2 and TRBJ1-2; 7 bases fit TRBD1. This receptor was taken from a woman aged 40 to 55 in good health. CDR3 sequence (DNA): TGTGCCAGCAACCAGGGGGGGTTATCTGGCTACACCTTC. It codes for CASNQGGLSGYTF.